These T cell receptor beta chains were read from a single sample in a study of post-analysis software for immune sequencing data. TCRdb re-called the PCR reads with MiXCR, one entry per CDR3 protein. The data contain around 700,000 distinct CDR3 sequences, approximately 60% of them singletons. Sequenced input: blood. These receptors all come from a girl aged 2 to 9 with multiple sclerosis. CDR3s include the opening cysteine and the closing phenylalanine or tryptophan. The order of the fields is J gene, D gene, clone size, V gene, CDR3 DNA, CDR3 protein. The D gene is left open where the match is weak. Some rows have no size entry. The others give once, few or many, or a class for an expanded clone.

j_call: TRBJ2-3; d_call: NA; clone_size: NA; v_call: TRBV6-5; cdr3_nt: TGTGCCAGCAGTCCGAGTGTTAGCACAGATACGCAGTATTTT; cdr3_aa: CASSPSVSTDTQYF
j_call: TRBJ2-4; d_call: NA; clone_size: few; v_call: TRBV6-5; cdr3_nt: TGTGCCAGCAGTTACGAGGCCATTCAGTACTTC; cdr3_aa: CASSYEAIQYF
j_call: TRBJ2-1; d_call: TRBD2; clone_size: once; v_call: TRBV5-1; cdr3_nt: TGCGCCAGCAGTAGGGGTGGCGGGAGGGACTACAATGAGCAGTTCTTC; cdr3_aa: CASSRGGGRDYNEQFF
j_call: TRBJ1-6; d_call: NA; clone_size: NA; v_call: TRBV4-3; cdr3_nt: TGCGCCAGCAGCCAAGACGCCGTTAATTCACCCCTCCACTTT; cdr3_aa: CASSQDAVNSPLHF
j_call: TRBJ2-5; d_call: TRBD2; clone_size: few; v_call: TRBV29-1; cdr3_nt: TGCAGCGTCTTGGGACTAGCGAACCAAGAGACCCAGTACTTC; cdr3_aa: CSVLGLANQETQYF
j_call: TRBJ2-5; d_call: NA; clone_size: NA; v_call: TRBV20-1; cdr3_nt: TGCAGGGCCGGACCGGTTCAAGAGACCCAGTACTTC; cdr3_aa: CRAGPVQETQYF
j_call: TRBJ2-4; d_call: NA; clone_size: once; v_call: TRBV3-1; cdr3_nt: TGTGCCAGCAGCCAAGACTGGGAAAGCATTCAGTACTTC; cdr3_aa: CASSQDWESIQYF
j_call: TRBJ1-5; d_call: NA; clone_size: NA; v_call: TRBV20-1; cdr3_nt: TGCAGTGCTAGGGTAGGGGAGAATCAGCCCCAGCATTTT; cdr3_aa: CSARVGENQPQHF
j_call: TRBJ2-1; d_call: NA; clone_size: few; v_call: TRBV7-2; cdr3_nt: TGTGCCAGCAGCTTATCTCGGGGGAGGAATGAGCAGTTCTTC; cdr3_aa: CASSLSRGRNEQFF
j_call: TRBJ2-5; d_call: NA; clone_size: NA; v_call: TRBV29-1; cdr3_nt: TGCAGCGTTGAAGTTGGTCGGCAAGAGACCCAGTACTTC; cdr3_aa: CSVEVGRQETQYF
j_call: TRBJ2-1; d_call: TRBD2; clone_size: NA; v_call: TRBV14; cdr3_nt: TGTGCCAGCAGCCAATGGGGCGGGGGGACGCGGAATGAGCAGTTCTTC; cdr3_aa: CASSQWGGGTRNEQFF
j_call: TRBJ1-1; d_call: NA; clone_size: few; v_call: TRBV10-2; cdr3_nt: TGCGCCAGCAGCGACGGGCCTAACACTGAAGCTTTCTTT; cdr3_aa: CASSDGPNTEAFF
j_call: TRBJ2-1; d_call: TRBD1; clone_size: NA; v_call: TRBV6-1; cdr3_nt: TGTGCCAGCAGCCGTTATACAGGGGGCAAGGGTAATGAGCAGTTCTTC; cdr3_aa: CASSRYTGGKGNEQFF
j_call: TRBJ2-7; d_call: TRBD1; clone_size: NA; v_call: TRBV5-5; cdr3_nt: TGTGCCAGCAGCCTCTCCAGGGGGCAGCCCTACGAGCAGTACTTC; cdr3_aa: CASSLSRGQPYEQYF
j_call: TRBJ2-1; d_call: NA; clone_size: NA; v_call: TRBV24-1; cdr3_nt: TGTGCCACCAGCCCTGGCCCCGGTAGGGTCAGCGACAATGAGCAGTTCTTC; cdr3_aa: CATSPGPGRVSDNEQFF
j_call: TRBJ2-1; d_call: NA; clone_size: NA; v_call: TRBV19; cdr3_nt: TGTGCCACGGGCCGATTTCCGACCTACAATGAGCAGTTCTTC; cdr3_aa: CATGRFPTYNEQFF
j_call: TRBJ1-4; d_call: TRBD1; clone_size: NA; v_call: TRBV7-6; cdr3_nt: TGTGCCAGCAGCTTAGGACCGGGACAGGGAAATGAAAAACTGTTTTTT; cdr3_aa: CASSLGPGQGNEKLFF
j_call: TRBJ1-5; d_call: NA; clone_size: NA; v_call: TRBV12-3/TRBV12-4; cdr3_nt: TGTGCCTGCAGCGAAGGACACAATCAGCCCCAGCATTTT; cdr3_aa: CACSEGHNQPQHF
j_call: TRBJ2-7; d_call: NA; clone_size: few; v_call: TRBV11-2; cdr3_nt: TGTGCCAGCAGCAAATTACAGGGCTACGAGCAGTACTTC; cdr3_aa: CASSKLQGYEQYF
j_call: TRBJ2-3; d_call: NA; clone_size: NA; v_call: TRBV29-1; cdr3_nt: TGCAGCGTTGGGCCAGGGGCAGATACGCAGTATTTT; cdr3_aa: CSVGPGADTQYF
j_call: TRBJ1-4; d_call: NA; clone_size: NA; v_call: TRBV10-3; cdr3_nt: TGTGCCATCAAATCAGGGCGGGGGACTAATGAAAAACTGTTTTTT; cdr3_aa: CAIKSGRGTNEKLFF
j_call: TRBJ2-1; d_call: TRBD2; clone_size: few; v_call: TRBV20-1; cdr3_nt: TGCAGGGCCACTAGCGGCTACAATGAGCAGTTCTTC; cdr3_aa: CRATSGYNEQFF
j_call: TRBJ2-7; d_call: TRBD2; clone_size: NA; v_call: TRBV29-1; cdr3_nt: TGCAGCGTCAAAGCGGGACGGGGATACGAGCAGTACTTC; cdr3_aa: CSVKAGRGYEQYF
j_call: TRBJ2-3; d_call: NA; clone_size: NA; v_call: TRBV20-1; cdr3_nt: TGCAGTGCTTCATGGGATTTTGGTACGCAGTATTTT; cdr3_aa: CSASWDFGTQYF
j_call: TRBJ2-7; d_call: NA; clone_size: NA; v_call: TRBV4-1; cdr3_nt: TGCGCCAGCAGCCAGCCATTCCTGGGGCAAACCTACGAGCAGTACTTC; cdr3_aa: CASSQPFLGQTYEQYF
j_call: TRBJ1-2; d_call: NA; clone_size: NA; v_call: TRBV29-1; cdr3_nt: TGCAGCGTTCAGGAAGACACTAACTATGGCTACACCTTC; cdr3_aa: CSVQEDTNYGYTF
j_call: TRBJ2-7; d_call: NA; clone_size: NA; v_call: TRBV6-1; cdr3_nt: TGTGCCAGCAATCCAGGGAGCTCCTACGAGCAGTACTTC; cdr3_aa: CASNPGSSYEQYF
j_call: TRBJ2-5; d_call: NA; clone_size: NA; v_call: TRBV12-3/TRBV12-4; cdr3_nt: TGTGCCAGCAGTTTAGCGGAGGGGGAGACCCAGTACTTC; cdr3_aa: CASSLAEGETQYF
j_call: TRBJ2-1; d_call: TRBD1; clone_size: NA; v_call: TRBV7-2; cdr3_nt: TGTGCCAGCAACCGACAGGGTAATGTCAATGAGCAGTTCTTC; cdr3_aa: CASNRQGNVNEQFF
j_call: TRBJ1-1; d_call: NA; clone_size: NA; v_call: TRBV6-4; cdr3_nt: TGTGCCAGCAGTGAACAGGACGGAGCACCCAAAGCTTTCTTT; cdr3_aa: CASSEQDGAPKAFF
j_call: TRBJ2-1; d_call: TRBD2; clone_size: NA; v_call: TRBV29-1; cdr3_nt: TGCAGCGTTTCGGGACTAGCGGGGGAAAGCTCCTGCAATGAGCAGTTCTTC; cdr3_aa: CSVSGLAGESSCNEQFF
j_call: TRBJ2-7; d_call: TRBD2; clone_size: NA; v_call: TRBV2; cdr3_nt: TGTGCCAGCAGTGAAGGAGTACTAGCGGGAGAGTACGAGCAGTACTTC; cdr3_aa: CASSEGVLAGEYEQYF
j_call: TRBJ1-2; d_call: NA; clone_size: NA; v_call: TRBV29-1; cdr3_nt: TGCAGCGTTGATGGTCGGGGCGGGGGGCTCGGCTATGGCTACACCTTC; cdr3_aa: CSVDGRGGGLGYGYTF
j_call: TRBJ1-6; d_call: NA; clone_size: once; v_call: TRBV12-3/TRBV12-4; cdr3_nt: TGTGCCAGCGGGGGCAGGGCGAATTCACCCCTCCACTTT; cdr3_aa: CASGGRANSPLHF
j_call: TRBJ2-5; d_call: NA; clone_size: few; v_call: TRBV5-5; cdr3_nt: TGTGCCAGCAGCTTGTGGTCGGCAGGGAGGGAGACCCAGTACTTC; cdr3_aa: CASSLWSAGRETQYF
j_call: TRBJ2-1; d_call: NA; clone_size: NA; v_call: TRBV30; cdr3_nt: TGTGCCTGGAGTGTACCGAGTAATGAGCAGTTCTTC; cdr3_aa: CAWSVPSNEQFF
j_call: TRBJ2-5; d_call: NA; clone_size: NA; v_call: TRBV4-2; cdr3_nt: TGTGCCAGCAGCCCCGGGGCCCGAGAGACCCAGTACTTC; cdr3_aa: CASSPGARETQYF
j_call: TRBJ1-5; d_call: TRBD1; clone_size: few; v_call: TRBV10-3; cdr3_nt: TGTGCCATCAGTCCCGGGACAGGGGCCGGGCAGCCCCAGCATTTT; cdr3_aa: CAISPGTGAGQPQHF
j_call: TRBJ2-1; d_call: NA; clone_size: once; v_call: TRBV7-8; cdr3_nt: TGTGCCAGCAGCTTAGCCTTGGAGGGCCCCCAGTGGTTCTTC; cdr3_aa: CASSLALEGPQWFF
j_call: TRBJ2-1; d_call: TRBD2; clone_size: NA; v_call: TRBV4-1; cdr3_nt: TGCGCCAGCAGCCAAGATAGGGTGGAGCTAGCGGGAGGCCATGAGCAGTTCTTC; cdr3_aa: CASSQDRVELAGGHEQFF
j_call: TRBJ1-6; d_call: NA; clone_size: NA; v_call: TRBV12-3/TRBV12-4; cdr3_nt: TGTGCCAGCAGTTTAGATACAGGAGAACCCCTCCACTTT; cdr3_aa: CASSLDTGEPLHF
j_call: TRBJ1-1; d_call: NA; clone_size: NA; v_call: TRBV12-3/TRBV12-4; cdr3_nt: TGTGCCAGCAGTTTCGGCGGCAGCAACACTGAAGCTTTCTTT; cdr3_aa: CASSFGGSNTEAFF
j_call: TRBJ2-7; d_call: TRBD2; clone_size: few; v_call: TRBV5-1; cdr3_nt: TGCGCCAGCAGCCTCGAAGCGGGAAGGTACGAGCAGTACTTC; cdr3_aa: CASSLEAGRYEQYF
j_call: TRBJ2-3; d_call: TRBD2; clone_size: NA; v_call: TRBV20-1; cdr3_nt: TGCAGTGCTGCCCACAAATATCTAGCGGGTAGCACAGATACGCAGTATTTT; cdr3_aa: CSAAHKYLAGSTDTQYF
j_call: TRBJ2-3; d_call: NA; clone_size: NA; v_call: TRBV5-1; cdr3_nt: TGCGCCAGCAGCCCCCGTCCGGACGGAAATACGCAGTATTTT; cdr3_aa: CASSPRPDGNTQYF
j_call: TRBJ1-1; d_call: NA; clone_size: NA; v_call: TRBV24-1; cdr3_nt: TGTGCCACCAGGGAGGGATGGAGCACTGAAGCTTTCTTT; cdr3_aa: CATREGWSTEAFF
j_call: TRBJ2-7; d_call: NA; clone_size: NA; v_call: TRBV7-9; cdr3_nt: TGTGCCAGCAGCCCACCTAGACAGGATGAGCAGTACTTC; cdr3_aa: CASSPPRQDEQYF
j_call: TRBJ2-3; d_call: TRBD1; clone_size: few; v_call: TRBV7-3; cdr3_nt: TGTGCCAGCAGCTCGATGACAGGGGTGGGGACAGATACGCAGTATTTT; cdr3_aa: CASSSMTGVGTDTQYF
j_call: TRBJ2-7; d_call: NA; clone_size: NA; v_call: TRBV27; cdr3_nt: TGTGCCAGCAGTTTACGATGGTCAGGAGCCTACGAGCAGTACTTC; cdr3_aa: CASSLRWSGAYEQYF
j_call: TRBJ2-7; d_call: NA; clone_size: NA; v_call: TRBV27; cdr3_nt: TGTGCCAGCAGTTTATCGTACAGGAGTTACGAGCAGTACTTC; cdr3_aa: CASSLSYRSYEQYF
j_call: TRBJ2-3; d_call: TRBD2; clone_size: NA; v_call: TRBV10-2; cdr3_nt: TGCGCCAGCAGTGACAGCGGGAGGGCCACAGATACGCAGTATTTT; cdr3_aa: CASSDSGRATDTQYF
j_call: TRBJ1-6; d_call: TRBD1; clone_size: NA; v_call: TRBV4-2; cdr3_nt: TGTGCCAGCAGCCAAGATCAGGGGGCGCAGAGTTTGTCACCCCTCCACTTT; cdr3_aa: CASSQDQGAQSLSPLHF
j_call: TRBJ2-3; d_call: NA; clone_size: NA; v_call: TRBV6-1; cdr3_nt: TGTGCCAGCAGTGATATTGTCGGGACGAGGACAGATACGCAGTATTTT; cdr3_aa: CASSDIVGTRTDTQYF
j_call: TRBJ2-2; d_call: NA; clone_size: few; v_call: TRBV5-5; cdr3_nt: TGTGCCAGCAGCTTGGAGGGGGCCGGGGAGCTGTTTTTT; cdr3_aa: CASSLEGAGELFF
j_call: TRBJ2-6; d_call: NA; clone_size: NA; v_call: TRBV15; cdr3_nt: TGTGCCACCAGCAGGGGCTCTGGGGCCAACGTCCTGACTTTC; cdr3_aa: CATSRGSGANVLTF